This TCR beta chain came from a study of blood T cell repertoires in COVID-19. TCRdb keeps only in-frame clones here, not all; method: immunoSEQ multiplex PCR. The sample contains fewer than 350,000 clones, approximately 90% of which appear only once. The CDR3 totals 17 residues. V dropped 4 bases and J dropped 0; count of bases not matched to a gene: 6. The germline CDR1 and CDR2 sequences are LNHDA and SQIVND (reference sequence). The chain carries TRBV19 and TRBJ1-5; TRBD1 aligns across 10 bases. The sequencing sample was made of PBMCs or T cells enriched from blood (not recorded which). This receptor was identified in a man aged 35 to 55 who had been exposed to COVID-19. Written as DNA, the CDR3 is TGTGCCAGTAGTAAAAGGGACAGGGGCTATAGCAATCAGCCCCAGCATTTT. This translates into CASSKRDRGYSNQPQHF.